Listed below are T cell receptor beta chains from one sample, sequenced in a study of spatial heterogeneity in lung cancer. Each CDR3 protein is one row after TCRdb ran MiXCR on the 5' RACE reads. The data contain tens of thousands of distinct CDR3 sequences, about a fifth of them seen just once; the ten biggest clones take up roughly 6.2%. The sample was PBMCs, taken at surgery. These receptors were taken from a male donor with early-stage non-small cell lung cancer. The CDR3 runs from the conserved cysteine through the conserved F or W. D genes are given only for firm matches. Where a row states a size, it is once, few, many or the class of an expanded clone; other rows omit it.

len	abundance	j_gene	v_gene	d_gene	CDR3nt	CDR3aa
14	many	TRBJ2-5	TRBV6-1	TRBD2	TGTGCCAGCACGGGATGGGCTAGCGGAGAGACCCAGTACTTC	CASTGWASGETQYF
14	few	TRBJ1-1	TRBV5-1	.	TGCGCCAGCAGGATGGGGGTTTTGAGCACTGAAGCTTTCTTT	CASRMGVLSTEAFF
16	.	TRBJ1-1	TRBV5-6	TRBD1	TGTGCCAGCAGCTCCGCTATTAGGGGGCGGGACACTGAAGCTTTCTTT	CASSSAIRGRDTEAFF
14	.	TRBJ2-4	TRBV20-1	TRBD2	TGCAGTGCTAGAGTAGGACTAGATGGAAACATTCAGTACTTC	CSARVGLDGNIQYF
12	.	TRBJ1-2	TRBV9	.	TGTGCCAGCAGCGCGGACAGTCATGGCTACACCTTC	CASSADSHGYTF
13	.	TRBJ2-1	TRBV11-2	.	TGTGCCAGCAGCTTAGGGGGGAGTAATGAGCAGTTCTTC	CASSLGGSNEQFF
15	.	TRBJ2-3	TRBV28	.	TGTGCCAGCAGTCCCTCAAAATTTGGCACAGATACGCAGTATTTT	CASSPSKFGTDTQYF
19	few	TRBJ2-2	TRBV3-1	TRBD2	TGTGCCAGCAGCCCTACGCACGCCCTAGCGGCGTCAAACACCGGGGAGCTGTTTTTT	CASSPTHALAASNTGELFF
13	.	TRBJ1-1	TRBV13	.	TGTGCCAGCACCGTCGGAGGGAGGACTGAAGCTTTCTTT	CASTVGGRTEAFF
14	few	TRBJ2-3	TRBV9	TRBD1	TGTGCCAGCGGTGGGACAGGGGTCACAGATACGCAGTATTTT	CASGGTGVTDTQYF
14	few	TRBJ1-1	TRBV18	.	TGTGCCAGCTCACCCCCCGGGGGGCCCACTGAAGCTTTCTTT	CASSPPGGPTEAFF
14	few	TRBJ2-4	TRBV28	TRBD2	TGTGCCACCAAACCCGCGGGAGCAGGAAACATTCAGTACTTC	CATKPAGAGNIQYF
13	.	TRBJ2-6	TRBV3-1	.	TGTGCCAGCAGCCCGCTAGAGGCCAACGTCCTGACTTTC	CASSPLEANVLTF
12	.	TRBJ2-1	TRBV12-3/TRBV12-4	.	TGTGCAACCTCGGAGAGGTACAATGAGCAGTTCTTC	CATSERYNEQFF
13	many	TRBJ2-2	TRBV28	.	TGTGCCAGCATACAGCCGAACACCGGGGAGCTGTTTTTT	CASIQPNTGELFF
13	few	TRBJ2-3	TRBV5-6	.	TGTGCCAGCAGCTCCGAAGTCACAGATACGCAGTATTTT	CASSSEVTDTQYF
12	.	TRBJ2-3	TRBV28	TRBD1	TGTGCCAGCAACAGGGGATTGGGTACGCAGTATTTT	CASNRGLGTQYF
14	.	TRBJ1-1	TRBV5-1	TRBD1	TGCGCCAGCAGCACCGACAGGGGAAACACTGAAGCTTTCTTT	CASSTDRGNTEAFF
14	many	TRBJ1-5	TRBV6-2/TRBV6-3	.	TGTGCCATATCCACCGGGACTAGCAATCAGCCCCAGCATTTT	CAISTGTSNQPQHF
14	once	TRBJ2-7	TRBV5-1	TRBD2	TGCGCCAGCAGCTTGGGAGCGGGAGACCGCGAGCAGTACTTC	CASSLGAGDREQYF
12	few	TRBJ1-1	TRBV28	.	TGTGCCAGCAGTTCCCAGGAGGGGGAAGCTTTCTTT	CASSSQEGEAFF
16	.	TRBJ2-3	TRBV5-1	TRBD2	TGCGCCAGCAGCTTACGACTAGCGGGGGGGATAGATACGCAGTATTTT	CASSLRLAGGIDTQYF
15	.	TRBJ2-3	TRBV19	TRBD2	TGTGCCAGTAGTTCCCGACTAGCGGGAGCAGATACGCAGTATTTT	CASSSRLAGADTQYF
13	few	TRBJ2-1	TRBV6-2/TRBV6-3	TRBD2	TGTGCCAGCAGTACCCTAAGCGGGGCTGAGCAGTTCTTC	CASSTLSGAEQFF
15	.	TRBJ1-5	TRBV2	.	TGTGCCAGCGGACTAACCTCCACGAGCAATCAGCCCCAGCATTTT	CASGLTSTSNQPQHF
16	few	TRBJ2-1	TRBV5-1	TRBD1	TGCGCCAGCAGCCACGGGGACAGGGGATCCTACAATGAGCAGTTCTTC	CASSHGDRGSYNEQFF
14	many	TRBJ2-3	TRBV12-3/TRBV12-4	TRBD1	TGTGCCAGCAGTTTAAGGACAGGGACAGATACGCAGTATTTT	CASSLRTGTDTQYF
15	once	TRBJ2-6	TRBV6-5	.	TGTGCCAGCAGCGACGGGAGCTCTGGGGCCAATGTCCTGACTTTC	CASSDGSSGANVLTF
12	few	TRBJ2-7	TRBV30	.	TGTGCCTGGAGCCTTGCCGGGTACGAGCAGTACTTC	CAWSLAGYEQYF
14	few	TRBJ2-7	TRBV7-6	.	TGTGCCAGCAGCCTAGGGGGAGGCAACTACGAGCAGTACTTC	CASSLGGGNYEQYF
14	few	TRBJ1-2	TRBV29-1	.	TGCAGCGTTGAAGATTCAGGGTATAGCTATGGCTACACCTTC	CSVEDSGYSYGYTF
14	.	TRBJ2-7	TRBV25-1	.	TGTGCCAGCAGTTCAGGGGGAGGTACCTACGAGCAGTACTTC	CASSSGGGTYEQYF
15	.	TRBJ2-2	TRBV3-1	TRBD2	TGTGCCAGCAGCCTAAGGGGGCGGGAGGGCCAGGAGCTGTTTTTT	CASSLRGREGQELFF
17	once	TRBJ1-1	TRBV5-1	.	TGCGCCAGCAGCTTGTCTCAGGGTAGTGATAGGAACACTGAAGCTTTCTTT	CASSLSQGSDRNTEAFF
15	few	TRBJ2-1	TRBV18	TRBD1	TGTGCCAGCTCACCACCAGGGGGCGATATGAATGAGCAGTTCTTC	CASSPPGGDMNEQFF
14	few	TRBJ1-4	TRBV18	.	TGTGCCAGCTCACCATCCATCCTGGAGGGAAAACTGTTTTTT	CASSPSILEGKLFF
14	many	TRBJ2-4	TRBV12-3/TRBV12-4	.	TGTGCCAGCAGTTTTGGGGCGGCCAAAAACATTCAGTACTTC	CASSFGAAKNIQYF
12	.	TRBJ2-5	TRBV2	.	TGTGCCAGCAGTTACAATAGGGAGACCCAGTACTTC	CASSYNRETQYF
14	many	TRBJ2-7	TRBV3-1	.	TGTGCCAGCAGCCAAGTTGTCAGCTCCTACGAGCAGTACTTC	CASSQVVSSYEQYF
14	few	TRBJ2-1	TRBV12-3/TRBV12-4	TRBD2	TGTGCCAGCGGAGCTAAGCGGGAGTCAGATGAGCAGTTCTTC	CASGAKRESDEQFF
13	many	TRBJ2-7	TRBV28	.	TGTGCCAGCAGTTTTGCGGGGCTTTACGAGCAGTACTTC	CASSFAGLYEQYF
11	few	TRBJ1-1	TRBV7-9	.	TGTGCCAGCAGCGCGGGGGTTGAAGCTTTCTTT	CASSAGVEAFF
12	.	TRBJ2-7	TRBV14	.	TGTGCCAGCAGCCCGGGACCTAACGAGCAGTACTTC	CASSPGPNEQYF
14	.	TRBJ2-7	TRBV5-4	.	TGTGCCAGCAGCTTGGACGGGAAGACCTACGAGCAGTACTTC	CASSLDGKTYEQYF
16	.	TRBJ1-3	TRBV20-1	.	TGCAGTGCTACCTCCTTTTGGGGCCTCAATGGAAACACCATATATTTT	CSATSFWGLNGNTIYF